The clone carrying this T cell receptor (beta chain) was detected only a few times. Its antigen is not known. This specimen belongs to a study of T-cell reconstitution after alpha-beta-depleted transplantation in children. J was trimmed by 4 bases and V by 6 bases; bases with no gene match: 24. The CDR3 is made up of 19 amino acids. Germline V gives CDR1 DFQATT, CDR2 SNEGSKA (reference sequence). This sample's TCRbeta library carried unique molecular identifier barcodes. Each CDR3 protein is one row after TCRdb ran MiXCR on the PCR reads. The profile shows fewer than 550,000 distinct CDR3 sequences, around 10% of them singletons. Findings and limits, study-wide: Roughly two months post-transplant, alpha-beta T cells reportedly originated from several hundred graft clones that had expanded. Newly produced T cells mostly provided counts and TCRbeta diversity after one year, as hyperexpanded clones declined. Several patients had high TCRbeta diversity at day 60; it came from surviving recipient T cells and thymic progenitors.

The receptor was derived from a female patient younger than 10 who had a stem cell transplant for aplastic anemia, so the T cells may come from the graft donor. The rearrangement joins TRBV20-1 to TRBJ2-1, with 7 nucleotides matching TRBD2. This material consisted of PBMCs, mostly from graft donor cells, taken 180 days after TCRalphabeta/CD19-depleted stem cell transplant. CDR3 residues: CSALGRLAVSPSPYNEQFF. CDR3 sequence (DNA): TGCAGTGCCCTAGGGAGGCTAGCGGTCTCACCCTCGCCTTACAATGAGCAGTTCTTC.